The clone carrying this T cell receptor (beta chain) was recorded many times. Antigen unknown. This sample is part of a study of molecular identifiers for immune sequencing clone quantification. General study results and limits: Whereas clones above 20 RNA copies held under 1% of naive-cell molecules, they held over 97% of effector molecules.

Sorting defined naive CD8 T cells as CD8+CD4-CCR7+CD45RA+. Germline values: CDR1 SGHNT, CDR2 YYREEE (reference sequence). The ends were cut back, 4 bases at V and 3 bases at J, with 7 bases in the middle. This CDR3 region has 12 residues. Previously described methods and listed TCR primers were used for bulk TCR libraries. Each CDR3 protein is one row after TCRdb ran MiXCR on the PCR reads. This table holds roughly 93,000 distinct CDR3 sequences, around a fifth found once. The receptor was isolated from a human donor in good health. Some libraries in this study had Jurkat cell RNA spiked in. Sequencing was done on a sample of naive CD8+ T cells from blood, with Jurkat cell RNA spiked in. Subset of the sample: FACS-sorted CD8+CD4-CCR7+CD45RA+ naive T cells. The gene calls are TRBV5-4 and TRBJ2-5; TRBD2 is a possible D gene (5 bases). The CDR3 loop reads CASSPGEETQYF. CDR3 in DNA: TGTGCCAGCAGCCCCGGGGAAGAGACCCAGTACTTC.